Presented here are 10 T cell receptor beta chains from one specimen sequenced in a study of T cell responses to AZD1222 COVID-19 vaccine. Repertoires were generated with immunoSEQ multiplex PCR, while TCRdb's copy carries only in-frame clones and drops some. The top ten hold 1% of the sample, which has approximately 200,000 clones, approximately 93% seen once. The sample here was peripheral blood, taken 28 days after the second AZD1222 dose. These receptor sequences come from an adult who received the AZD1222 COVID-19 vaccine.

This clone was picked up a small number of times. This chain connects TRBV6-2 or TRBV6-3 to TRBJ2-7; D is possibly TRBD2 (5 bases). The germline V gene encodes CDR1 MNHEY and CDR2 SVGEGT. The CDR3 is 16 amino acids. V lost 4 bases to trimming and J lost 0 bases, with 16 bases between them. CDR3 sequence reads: CASSSIGRGSSYEQYF. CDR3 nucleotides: TGTGCCAGCAGTTCCATAGGACGAGGGTCCTCCTACGAGCAGTACTTC.

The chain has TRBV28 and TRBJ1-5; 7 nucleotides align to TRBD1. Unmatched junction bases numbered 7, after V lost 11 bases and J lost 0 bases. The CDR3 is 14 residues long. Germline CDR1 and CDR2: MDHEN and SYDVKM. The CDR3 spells CAGKTGISNQPQHF. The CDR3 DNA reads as TGTGCCGGCAAGACAGGGATTAGCAATCAGCCCCAGCATTTT. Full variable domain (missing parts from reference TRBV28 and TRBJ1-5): DVKVTQSSRYLVKRTGEKVFLECVQDMDHENMFWYRQDPGLGLRLIYFSYDVKMKEKGDIPEGYSVSREKKERFSLILESASTNQTSMYLCAGKTGISNQPQHFGDGTRLSIL.

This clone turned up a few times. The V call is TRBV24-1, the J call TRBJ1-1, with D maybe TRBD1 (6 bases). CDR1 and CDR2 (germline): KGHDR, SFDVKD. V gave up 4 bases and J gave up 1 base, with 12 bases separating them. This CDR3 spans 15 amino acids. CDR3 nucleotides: TGTGCCACCAGTGACGGGGGGCTGGGGAACACTGAAGCTTTCTTT. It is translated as CATSDGGLGNTEAFF.

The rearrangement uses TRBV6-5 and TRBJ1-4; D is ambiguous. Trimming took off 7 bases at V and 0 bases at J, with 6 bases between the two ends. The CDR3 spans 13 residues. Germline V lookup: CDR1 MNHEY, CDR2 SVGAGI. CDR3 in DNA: TGTGCCAGCATGGAGCCAACTAATGAAAAACTGTTTTTT. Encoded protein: CASMEPTNEKLFF.

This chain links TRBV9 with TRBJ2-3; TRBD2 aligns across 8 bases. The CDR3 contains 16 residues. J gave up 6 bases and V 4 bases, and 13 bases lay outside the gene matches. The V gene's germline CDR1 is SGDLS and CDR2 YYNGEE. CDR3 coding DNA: TGTGCCAGCAGCCCCCGGACTAGCTGGAATAGGGATACGCAGTATTTT. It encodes CASSPRTSWNRDTQYF.

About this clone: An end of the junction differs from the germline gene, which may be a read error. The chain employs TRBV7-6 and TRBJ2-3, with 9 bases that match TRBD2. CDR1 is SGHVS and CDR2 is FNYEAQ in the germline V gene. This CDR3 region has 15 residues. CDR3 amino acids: CASSLVAAGGPFLYF. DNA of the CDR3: TGTGCCAGCAGTTTAGTTGCAGCGGGGGGACCCTTCCTGTATTTT.

CDR3 bases: TGTGCCAGCCGCCGATCCAGCTCTGGAAACACCATATATTTT. Residues: CASRRSSSGNTIYF. The rearrangement joins TRBV5-5 to TRBJ1-3; D gene unclear. V shed 7 bases and J shed 0 bases, with 11 bases lying between them. Germline CDR1 SGHKS, CDR2 YYEKEE (reference sequence). The CDR3 totals 14 residues.

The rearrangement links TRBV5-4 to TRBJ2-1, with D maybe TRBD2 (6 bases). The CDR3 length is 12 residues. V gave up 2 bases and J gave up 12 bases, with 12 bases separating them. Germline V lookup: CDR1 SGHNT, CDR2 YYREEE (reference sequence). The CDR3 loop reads CASSFGGGVQFF. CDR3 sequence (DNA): TGTGCCAGCAGCTTCGGGGGTGGAGTGCAGTTCTTC.

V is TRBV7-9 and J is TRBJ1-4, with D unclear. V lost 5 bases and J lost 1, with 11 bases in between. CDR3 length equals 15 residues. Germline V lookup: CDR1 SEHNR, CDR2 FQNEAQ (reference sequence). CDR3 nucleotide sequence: TGTGCCAGCAGCCCGACCGGTGGAACTAATGAAAAACTGTTTTTT. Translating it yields CASSPTGGTNEKLFF.

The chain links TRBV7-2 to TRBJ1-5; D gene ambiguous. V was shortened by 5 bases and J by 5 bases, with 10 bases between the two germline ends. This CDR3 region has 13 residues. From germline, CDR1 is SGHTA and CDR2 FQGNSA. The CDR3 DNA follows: TGTGCCAGCAGCCTTACCTGGGATCAGCCCCAGCATTTT. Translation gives CASSLTWDQPQHF.